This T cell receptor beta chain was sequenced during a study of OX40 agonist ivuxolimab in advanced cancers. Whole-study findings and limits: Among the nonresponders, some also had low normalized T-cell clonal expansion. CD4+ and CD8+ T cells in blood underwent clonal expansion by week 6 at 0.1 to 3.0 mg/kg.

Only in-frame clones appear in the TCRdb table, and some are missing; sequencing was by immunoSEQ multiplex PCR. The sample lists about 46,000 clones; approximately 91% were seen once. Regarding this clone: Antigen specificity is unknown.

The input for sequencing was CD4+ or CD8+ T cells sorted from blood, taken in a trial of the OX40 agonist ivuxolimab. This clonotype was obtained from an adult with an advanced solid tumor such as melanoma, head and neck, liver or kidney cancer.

The CDR3 DNA is TGTGCCAGCAGCTTCTGCCCGACAGTTCTGCCCCAGCATTTT. It encodes CASSFCPTVLPQHF. The chain employs TRBV7-9 and TRBJ1-5, with a weak D call TRBD1 (5 bases). The CDR3 extends over 14 amino acids. Germline V gene lookup returns CDR1 SEHNR and CDR2 FQNEAQ (reference sequence). Trimming pared 3 bases from V and 9 bases from J, leaving 15 bases between.